The 17 T cell receptor beta chains reported below all come from one sample, sequenced in a study of T cells in Graves' hyperthyroidism and ophthalmopathy. The source material, RNA transcripts, was used to amplify TCR beta CDR3 regions. When the TCR CDR3 underwent first-round RT-PCR, the HTBI primer set was used. TCRdb called the multiplex PCR reads again in MiXCR, with one record for every CDR3 protein. The table lists about 560,000 distinct CDR3 sequences, 15% to 20% of them singletons, with 15% to 20% in the top ten. Sequenced sample: blood. Receptors were obtained from a woman aged 18-35 years with Graves' hyperthyroidism.

This chain connects TRBV28 to TRBJ1-5; 11 bases are shared with TRBD1. Germline V CDR1 and CDR2: MDHEN, SYDVKM. J gave up 2 bases and V 6 bases, and 6 bases lay outside the gene matches. This CDR3 has 16 amino acids. The CDR3 sequence: CASRRDRGGRNQPQHF. The CDR3 region has the DNA TGTGCCAGCAGGCGGGACAGGGGGGGGCGCAATCAGCCCCAGCATTTT.

The rearrangement uses TRBV29-1 and TRBJ2-5; 9 bases align to TRBD1. Germline-derived CDR1 and CDR2 are SQVTM and ANQGSEA. Trimming cost V 4 bases and J 2 bases; bases outside gene matches: 14. The CDR3 has 17 residues. CDR3 loop: CSVGGAGTGNYQETQYF. CDR3 nucleotides: TGCAGCGTTGGAGGTGCGGGGACAGGGAATTATCAAGAGACCCAGTACTTC.

The genes are TRBV6-2 or TRBV6-3 and TRBJ2-1, with 7 nucleotides matching TRBD2. The germline V gene encodes CDR1 MNHEY and CDR2 SVGEGT. This CDR3 has 14 amino acids. Trimming took 4 bases from V and 9 from J; bases not matched to a gene: 9. This CDR3 reads CASSWVTSEGEQFF. CDR3 sequence (DNA): TGTGCCAGCAGTTGGGTAACTAGCGAAGGTGAGCAGTTCTTC.

This clonotype was counted many times. The rearrangement joins TRBV20-1 to TRBJ2-5, with 9 bases lining up with TRBD2. The CDR3 is 16 residues long. V shed 3 bases, J shed 5 bases, and the junction held 13 bases outside the gene matches. CDR1 is DFQATT, CDR2 SNEGSKA, per germline (reference sequence). For the CDR3, the DNA is TGCAGTGCTAGCCCGACTAGCGGCCTTGGGGGTGAGACCCAGTACTTC. It translates to CSASPTSGLGGETQYF.

This clonotype was observed many times. The chain has TRBV2 and TRBJ1-1, with D uncertain. Germline V lookup: CDR1 SNHLY, CDR2 FYNNEI. The V gene lost 0 bases and the J gene lost 1 base, with 6 bases spanning the gap. There are 14 residues in the CDR3. The CDR3, as DNA: TGTGCCAGCAGTGAAGCTTACAGGAACACTGAAGCTTTCTTT. Translating it yields CASSEAYRNTEAFF.

The table lists this clonotype with a few counts. The chain combines TRBV6-1 with TRBJ2-2, with 9 bases aligning to TRBD2. The CDR3 length is 14 residues. Looked up from germline, CDR1 is MNHNS and CDR2 is SASEGT. Trimming removed 4 bases from V and 5 bases from J; junction bases left unmatched: 2. In nucleotides, the CDR3 is TGTGCCAGCAGTGTCAGCGGGGGGACCGGGGAGCTGTTTTTT. Encoded protein: CASSVSGGTGELFF.

This clonotype occurred many times. V gene TRBV2 combines with J gene TRBJ1-5, with TRBD1 matching 7 bases. The J segment lost 6 bases and the V segment lost 3 bases, leaving 2 bases of the junction unmatched. Germline CDR1 and CDR2: SNHLY and FYNNEI. This CDR3 has 13 amino acids. Written as DNA, the CDR3 is TGTGCCAGCAGTGACCAGGGGGTTCAGCCCCAGCATTTT. Protein sequence: CASSDQGVQPQHF.

This clonotype was observed a few times. V gene TRBV27 combines with J gene TRBJ2-1, with 8 bases fitting TRBD2. Trimming at V came to 4 bases and at J to 4 bases, leaving 9 bases not matched to a gene. Germline CDR1 reads MNHEY; CDR2 reads SMNVEV (reference sequence). CDR3 size: 16 residues. The CDR3 DNA reads as TGTGCCAGCAGTTCAATTAGCGGGAATTTTTACAATGAGCAGTTCTTC. This translates into CASSSISGNFYNEQFF.

The rearrangement links TRBV18 to TRBJ1-5; a weak D match, TRBD1 (6 bases). V lost 4 bases and J 6 bases, leaving 16 bases between the germline ends. This CDR3 has 15 residues. Germline-derived CDR1 and CDR2 are KGHSH and LQKENI. CDR3 protein: CASSLTGLGGQPQHF. As DNA, the CDR3 is TGTGCCAGCTCACTTACAGGGTTGGGGGGTCAGCCCCAGCATTTT.

This clonotype was recorded at least ten times. This chain uses TRBV28 with TRBJ2-4, with TRBD2 matching 9 bases. Unmatched junction bases numbered 9, after V lost 3 bases and J lost 9 bases. Germline CDR1 reads MDHEN; CDR2 reads SYDVKM. The CDR3 extends over 15 amino acids. The CDR3 sequence is CASSLGGRALGIQYF. CDR3 nucleotides: TGTGCCAGCAGTTTGGGCGGGAGGGCCCTGGGCATTCAGTACTTC.

The V and J genes are TRBV19 and TRBJ2-3, with unresolved D. Germline V gene data show CDR1 as LNHDA and CDR2 as SQIVND (reference sequence). The CDR3 has 15 residues. V was cut by 2 bases and J by 0 bases, with 9 bases left in between. The DNA for the CDR3 is TGTGCCAGTAGTATATTCGGTAGTAGCACAGATACGCAGTATTTT. This encodes CASSIFGSSTDTQYF.

The V and J genes are TRBV10-2 and TRBJ2-1; D is possibly TRBD1 (5 bases). With 11 bases removed from V and 6 bases from J, the gap between germline ends came to 17 bases. Germline CDR1 and CDR2: WSHSY and SAAADI. This CDR3 has 13 residues. CDR3 sequence: CAGTSGSSNEQFF. CDR3 in DNA: TGCGCCGGCACTTCAGGGTCCAGCAATGAGCAGTTCTTC.

This clonotype was detected only a few times. The chain combines TRBV6-1 with TRBJ2-7, with TRBD1 matching 9 bases. This CDR3 is 14 amino acids long. Germline CDR1 and CDR2: MNHNS and SASEGT. The V segment lost 6 bases and the J segment 2 bases; nucleotides outside the gene matches: 5. CDR3 sequence reads: CASRGRQGAYEQYF. As DNA, the CDR3 is TGTGCCAGCAGGGGCAGACAGGGGGCCTACGAGCAGTACTTC.

This clonotype was observed a handful of times. The chain has TRBV28 and TRBJ2-1; D is unclear. With 3 bases removed from V and 0 bases from J, the gap between germline ends came to 9 bases. The CDR3 length is 15 residues. Germline CDR1 reads MDHEN; CDR2 reads SYDVKM. CDR3 sequence reads: CASSFADPSYNEQFF. CDR3 coding DNA: TGTGCCAGCAGTTTCGCGGACCCCTCCTACAATGAGCAGTTCTTC.

In DNA form, the CDR3 reads TGTGCCAGTAGTATAGGCGGGACAGCGGTGGGTGAGCAGTACTTC. Translating it yields CASSIGGTAVGEQYF. This chain connects TRBV19 to TRBJ2-7, with D possibly being TRBD1 (7 bases). V shed 1 base and J shed 7 bases, with 17 bases lying between them. CDR1 LNHDA and CDR2 SQIVND come from the germline V gene (reference sequence). This CDR3 has 15 residues.

This clonotype has only a few counts. The chain has TRBV7-2 and TRBJ2-7, with TRBD2 identical over 12 bases. Losses at the gene ends were 4 bases for V and 5 bases for J; bases not matched to a gene: 18. The germline gives CDR1 SGHTA, CDR2 FQGNSA. The CDR3 contains 19 residues. The CDR3 sequence: CASSWLYSGLAGGLDEQYF. The CDR3 region has the DNA TGTGCCAGCAGCTGGCTATATTCGGGGCTAGCGGGAGGGCTGGACGAGCAGTACTTC.

This clonotype was recorded at least ten times. The chain carries TRBV11-2 and TRBJ2-1; D may be TRBD2 (6 bases). Trimming took off 8 bases at V and 6 bases at J, with 20 bases between the two ends. The CDR3 spans 15 residues. CDR1 SGHAT and CDR2 FQNNGV come from the germline V gene. CDR3 residues: CASELRARAGNEQFF. The CDR3 bases are TGTGCCAGCGAGCTTAGGGCGCGAGCGGGCAATGAGCAGTTCTTC. Full variable domain (rest looked up from reference TRBV11-2 and TRBJ2-1): EAGVAQSPRYKIIEKRQSVAFWCNPISGHATLYWYQQILGQGPKLLIQFQNNGVVDDSQLPKDRFSAERLKGVDSTLKIQPAKLEDSAVYLCASELRARAGNEQFFGPGTRLTVL.